This TCR beta chain appears in the sequencing data of a study of cytomegalovirus exposure and HLA in healthy donors. Study-level findings and limits: The classifier, whose performance was assessed in both the original and validation cohorts, reportedly diagnosed cytomegalovirus status with high specificity and sensitivity. When analyzed later, a missense DCLRE1C variant was found to be linked to TCR beta V- and J-gene trimming.

13 Jbeta primers and 60 Vbeta primers were used for the PCR. Method: immunoSEQ multiplex PCR; TCRdb's copy keeps in-frame clones and lacks some. Of under 200,000 clones in the sample, about 65% were seen once. Germline CDR1 and CDR2: SEHNR and FQNEAQ (reference sequence). The CDR3 loop spans 15 amino acids. Trimming removed 4 bases at V and 2 bases at J, with 9 bases between. This clone was seen more than once but under ten times. Its antigen is still unknown. Sequencing was performed on PBMCs. This sequence joins TRBV7-9 and TRBJ2-6; tentatively, D is TRBD1 (5 bases). The sequence was collected from a woman between 18 and 29 years old in good health and CMV-seropositive. This chain's CDR3 is CASSSTGTGANVLTF. In nucleotides, the CDR3 is TGTGCCAGCAGCTCCACAGGAACTGGGGCCAACGTCCTGACTTTC. The variable domain in full, completed from reference TRBV7-9 and TRBJ2-6, reads DTGVSQNPRHKITKRGQNVTFRCDPISEHNRLYWYRQTLGQGPEFLTYFQNEAQLEKSRLLSDRFSAERPKGSFSTLEIQRTEQGDSAMYLCASSSTGTGANVLTFGAGSRLTVL.